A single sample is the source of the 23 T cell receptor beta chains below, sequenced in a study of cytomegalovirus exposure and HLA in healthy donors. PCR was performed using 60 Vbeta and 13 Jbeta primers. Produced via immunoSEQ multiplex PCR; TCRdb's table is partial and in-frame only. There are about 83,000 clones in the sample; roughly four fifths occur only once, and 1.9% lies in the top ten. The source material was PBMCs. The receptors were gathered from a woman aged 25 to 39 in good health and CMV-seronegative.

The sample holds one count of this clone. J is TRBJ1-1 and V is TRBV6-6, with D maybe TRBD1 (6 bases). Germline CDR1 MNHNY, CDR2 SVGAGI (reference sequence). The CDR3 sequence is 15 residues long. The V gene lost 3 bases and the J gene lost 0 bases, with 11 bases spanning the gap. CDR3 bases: TGTGCCAGCAGTTATACAGGGCTGATGAACACTGAAGCTTTCTTT. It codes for CASSYTGLMNTEAFF.

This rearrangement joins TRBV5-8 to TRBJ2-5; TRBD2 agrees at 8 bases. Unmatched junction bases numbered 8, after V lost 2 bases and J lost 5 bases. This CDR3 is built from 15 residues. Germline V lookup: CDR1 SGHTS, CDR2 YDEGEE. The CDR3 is CASSLRGGSQETQYF. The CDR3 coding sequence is TGTGCCAGCAGCTTACGGGGGGGGAGTCAGGAGACCCAGTACTTC.

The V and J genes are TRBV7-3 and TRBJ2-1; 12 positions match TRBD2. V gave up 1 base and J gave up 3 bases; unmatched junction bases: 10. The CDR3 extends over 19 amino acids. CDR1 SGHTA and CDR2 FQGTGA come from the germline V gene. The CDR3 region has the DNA TGTGCCAGCAGCTTAAGGGCTAGCGGGAGGGGTGGGGGCTACAATGAGCAGTTCTTC. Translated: CASSLRASGRGGGYNEQFF.

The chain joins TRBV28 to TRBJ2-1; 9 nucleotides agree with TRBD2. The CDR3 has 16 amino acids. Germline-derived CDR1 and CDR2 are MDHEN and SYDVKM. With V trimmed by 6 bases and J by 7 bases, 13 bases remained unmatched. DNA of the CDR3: TGTGCCAGCAGGAATCCTTCTGCGGGAGGGCCAAATGAGCAGTTCTTC. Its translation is CASRNPSAGGPNEQFF.

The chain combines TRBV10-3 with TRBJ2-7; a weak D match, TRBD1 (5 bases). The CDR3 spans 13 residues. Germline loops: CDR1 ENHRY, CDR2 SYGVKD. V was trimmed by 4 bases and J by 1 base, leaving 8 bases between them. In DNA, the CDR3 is TGTGCCATCAGTGGACAGCAGTCCTACGAGCAGTACTTC. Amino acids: CAISGQQSYEQYF.

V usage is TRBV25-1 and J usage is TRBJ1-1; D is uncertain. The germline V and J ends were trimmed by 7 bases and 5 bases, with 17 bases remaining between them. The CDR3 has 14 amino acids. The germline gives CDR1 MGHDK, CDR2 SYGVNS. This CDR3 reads CASTPVGVRTEAFF. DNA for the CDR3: TGTGCCAGCACCCCCGTCGGTGTTCGAACTGAAGCTTTCTTT.

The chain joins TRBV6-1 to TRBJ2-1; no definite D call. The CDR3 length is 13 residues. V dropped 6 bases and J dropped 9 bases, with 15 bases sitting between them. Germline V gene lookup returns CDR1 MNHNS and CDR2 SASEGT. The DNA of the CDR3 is TGTGCCAGCAGCCAGGCACAGATTACTGAGCAGTTCTTC. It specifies CASSQAQITEQFF.

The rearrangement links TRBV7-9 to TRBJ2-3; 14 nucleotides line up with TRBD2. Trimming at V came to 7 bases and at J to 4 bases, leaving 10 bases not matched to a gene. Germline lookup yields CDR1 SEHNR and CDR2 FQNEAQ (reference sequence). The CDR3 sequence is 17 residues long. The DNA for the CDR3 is TGTGCCAGCACCCGGGGGGGACTAGCGGGAGAGGCAGATACGCAGTATTTT. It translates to CASTRGGLAGEADTQYF.

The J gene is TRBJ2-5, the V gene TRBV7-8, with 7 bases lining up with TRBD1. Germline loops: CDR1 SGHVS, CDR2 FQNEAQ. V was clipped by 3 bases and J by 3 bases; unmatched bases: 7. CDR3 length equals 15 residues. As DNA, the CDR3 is TGTGCCAGCAGCTTCGACGGGACAGCTAAAGAGACCCAGTACTTC. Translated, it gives CASSFDGTAKETQYF.

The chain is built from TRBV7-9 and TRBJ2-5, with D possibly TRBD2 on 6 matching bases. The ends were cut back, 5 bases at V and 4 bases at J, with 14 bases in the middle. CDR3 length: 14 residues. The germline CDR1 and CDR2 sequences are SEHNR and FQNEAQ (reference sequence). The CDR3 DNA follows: TGTGCCAGCAGCAAGCTGCCAGCGGGAGAGACCCAGTACTTC. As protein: CASSKLPAGETQYF. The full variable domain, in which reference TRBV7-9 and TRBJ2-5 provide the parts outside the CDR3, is DTGVSQNPRHKITKRGQNVTFRCDPISEHNRLYWYRQTLGQGPEFLTYFQNEAQLEKSRLLSDRFSAERPKGSFSTLEIQRTEQGDSAMYLCASSKLPAGETQYFGPGTRLLVL.

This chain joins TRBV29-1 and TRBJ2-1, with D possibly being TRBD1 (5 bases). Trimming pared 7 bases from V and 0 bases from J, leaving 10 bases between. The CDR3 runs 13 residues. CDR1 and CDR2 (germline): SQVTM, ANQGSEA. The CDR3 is CSAGDSSYNEQFF. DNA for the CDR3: TGCAGCGCGGGTGACAGCTCCTACAATGAGCAGTTCTTC.

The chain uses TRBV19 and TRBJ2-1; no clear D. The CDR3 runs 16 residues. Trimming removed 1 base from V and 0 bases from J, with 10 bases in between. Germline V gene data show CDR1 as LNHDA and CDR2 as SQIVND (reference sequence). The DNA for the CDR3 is TGTGCCAGTAGTATAGTTGGCGGAAGCTCCTACAATGAGCAGTTCTTC. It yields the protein CASSIVGGSSYNEQFF.

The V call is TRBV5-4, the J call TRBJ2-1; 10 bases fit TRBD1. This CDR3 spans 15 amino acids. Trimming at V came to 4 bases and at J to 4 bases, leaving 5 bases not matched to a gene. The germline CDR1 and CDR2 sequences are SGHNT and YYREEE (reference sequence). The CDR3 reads CASSPDRGSYNEQFF. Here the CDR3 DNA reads TGTGCCAGCAGCCCGGACAGGGGGTCTTACAATGAGCAGTTCTTC.

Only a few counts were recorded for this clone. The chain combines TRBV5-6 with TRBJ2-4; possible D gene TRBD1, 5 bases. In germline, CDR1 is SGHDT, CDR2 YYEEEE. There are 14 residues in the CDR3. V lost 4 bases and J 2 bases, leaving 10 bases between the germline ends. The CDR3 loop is CASSLRVTKNIQYF. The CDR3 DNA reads TGTGCCAGCAGCCTCAGGGTCACCAAAAACATTCAGTACTTC.

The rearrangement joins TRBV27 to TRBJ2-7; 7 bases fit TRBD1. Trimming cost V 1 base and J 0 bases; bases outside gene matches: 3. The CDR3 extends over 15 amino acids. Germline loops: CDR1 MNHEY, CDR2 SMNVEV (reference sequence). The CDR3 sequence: CASSLYRDSSYEQYF. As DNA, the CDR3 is TGTGCCAGCAGTTTATACCGGGACAGCTCCTACGAGCAGTACTTC.

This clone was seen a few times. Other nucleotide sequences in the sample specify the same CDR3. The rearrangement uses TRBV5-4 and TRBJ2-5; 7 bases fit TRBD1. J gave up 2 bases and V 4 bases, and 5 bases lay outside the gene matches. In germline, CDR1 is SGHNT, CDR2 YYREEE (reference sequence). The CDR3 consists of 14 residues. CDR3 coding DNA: TGTGCCAGCAGCCCCGGGACAGTTCAAGAGACCCAGTACTTC. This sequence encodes CASSPGTVQETQYF.

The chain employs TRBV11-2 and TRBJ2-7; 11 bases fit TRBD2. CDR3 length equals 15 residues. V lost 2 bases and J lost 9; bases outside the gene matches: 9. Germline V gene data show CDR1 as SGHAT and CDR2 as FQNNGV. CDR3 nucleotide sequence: TGTGCCAGCAGCTTACCAAGTCTAGCGGGAGGATGGCAGTACTTC. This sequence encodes CASSLPSLAGGWQYF.

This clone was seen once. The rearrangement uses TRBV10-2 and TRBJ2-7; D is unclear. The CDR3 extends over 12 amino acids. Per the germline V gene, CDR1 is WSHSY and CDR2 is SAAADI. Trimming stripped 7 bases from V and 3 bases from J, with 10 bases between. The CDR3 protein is CASMSTDYEQYF. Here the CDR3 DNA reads TGCGCCAGCATGAGTACCGACTACGAGCAGTACTTC.

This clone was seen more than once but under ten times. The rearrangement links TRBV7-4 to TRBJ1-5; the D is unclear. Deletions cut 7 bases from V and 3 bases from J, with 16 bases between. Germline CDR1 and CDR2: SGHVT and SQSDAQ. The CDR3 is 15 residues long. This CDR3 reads CASNWRREDNQPQHF. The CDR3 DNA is TGTGCCAGCAACTGGCGCCGGGAGGACAATCAGCCCCAGCATTTT.

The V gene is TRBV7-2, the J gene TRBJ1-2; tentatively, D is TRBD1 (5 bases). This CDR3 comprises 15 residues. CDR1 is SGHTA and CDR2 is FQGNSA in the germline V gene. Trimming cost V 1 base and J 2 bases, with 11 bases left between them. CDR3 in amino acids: CASSLGTGYNYGYTF. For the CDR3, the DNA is TGTGCCAGCAGCTTAGGAACAGGCTACAACTATGGCTACACCTTC.

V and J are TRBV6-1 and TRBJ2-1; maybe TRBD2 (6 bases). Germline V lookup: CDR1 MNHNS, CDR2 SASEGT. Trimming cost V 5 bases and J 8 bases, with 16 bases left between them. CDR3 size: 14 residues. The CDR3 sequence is CASSKLAPFDEQFF. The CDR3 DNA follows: TGTGCCAGCAGTAAACTAGCTCCCTTCGATGAGCAGTTCTTC.

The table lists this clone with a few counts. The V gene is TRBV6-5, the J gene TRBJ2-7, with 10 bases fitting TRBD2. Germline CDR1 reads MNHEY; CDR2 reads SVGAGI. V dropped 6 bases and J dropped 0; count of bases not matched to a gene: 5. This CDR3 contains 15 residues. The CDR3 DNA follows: TGTGCCAGCAGGAATCTAGCGGGAGCCTCCTACGAGCAGTACTTC. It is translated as CASRNLAGASYEQYF.

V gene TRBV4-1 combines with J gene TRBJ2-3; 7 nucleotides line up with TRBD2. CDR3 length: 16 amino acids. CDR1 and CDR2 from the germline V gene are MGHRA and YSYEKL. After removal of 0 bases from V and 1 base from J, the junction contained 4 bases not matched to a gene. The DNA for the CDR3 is TGCGCCAGCAGCCAAGATCCTAGCGGTGGCACAGATACGCAGTATTTT. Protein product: CASSQDPSGGTDTQYF.